This TCR beta chain was recovered during a study of blood T cells in healthy people across ages. Study-wide findings and caveats: Diversity of TCR beta per million T cells declined in a roughly linear way with age.

Primers used in a second PCR of roughly 6 to 12 cycles were a sample-barcoded 5' primer and a J-beta primer mix. TCRdb reanalysed the 5' RACE reads using MiXCR and keeps one entry per CDR3 protein. This sample has some 760,000 distinct CDR3 sequences, with roughly 25% found just once. This clonotype turned up a few times. Its antigen is unidentified. Germline V gene lookup returns CDR1 MGHRA and CDR2 YSYEKL. Trimming removed 1 base from V and 7 bases from J; junction bases left unmatched: 9. The CDR3 extends over 17 amino acids. This same sample was also taken into another study, of T cells of mothers and their children.

The chain couples TRBV4-1 to TRBJ2-1; TRBD2 aligns across 11 bases. This clonotype originated in a boy aged 5-17 years in good health. Specimen: blood. The CDR3 DNA reads as TGCGCCAGCAGCCAAGTTTTCACTAGCGGGAGTATAAATGAGCAGTTCTTC. Amino acid sequence: CASSQVFTSGSINEQFF.